Shown below are 26 T cell receptor beta chains from a single sample sequenced in a study of technical replicates of blood from a few donors. Produced via immunoSEQ multiplex PCR; TCRdb's table is partial and in-frame only. The table lists some 60,000 clones, 87% of them singletons, with roughly 5% in the top ten. Sample: PBMCs. The receptors derive from a human donor in good health. Some clones in this sample may be carry-over from other donors' samples.

The rearrangement uses TRBV18 and TRBJ1-1, with a possible D match to TRBD1 (6 bases). The CDR3 runs to 13 residues. Germline CDR1 is KGHSH and CDR2 is LQKENI. Trimming took off 2 bases at V and 4 bases at J, with 8 bases between the two ends. The CDR3 loop reads CASSPVRGTEAFF. In nucleotides, the CDR3 is TGTGCCAGCTCACCAGTCAGGGGCACTGAAGCTTTCTTT.

The rearrangement uses TRBV7-9 and TRBJ1-2, with D uncertain. This CDR3 region has 13 residues. V was clipped by 5 bases and J by 4 bases, with 11 bases between them. From germline, CDR1 is SEHNR and CDR2 FQNEAQ (reference sequence). CDR3: CASSVSEVYGYTF. CDR3 DNA sequence: TGTGCCAGCAGCGTTTCGGAGGTCTATGGCTACACCTTC.

V and J are TRBV6-4 and TRBJ2-3; a possible D gene is TRBD1 (6 bases). Trimming stripped 6 bases from V and 2 bases from J, with 15 bases between. CDR1 is MRHNA, CDR2 SNTAGT, per germline. This CDR3 comprises 15 residues. The CDR3 loop reads CASSVGTSPTDTQYF. The CDR3 DNA sequence: TGTGCCAGCAGCGTCGGGACATCGCCCACAGATACGCAGTATTTT.

This clone was observed a handful of times. The chain joins TRBV4-3 to TRBJ2-3, with a tentative D call TRBD2 (5 bases). This CDR3 spans 15 amino acids. Trimming pared 4 bases from V and 0 bases from J, leaving 11 bases between. Germline V gene data show CDR1 as LGHNA and CDR2 as YSLEER. The CDR3, as DNA: TGCGCCAGCAGCCGGGTAGCGCTAAGCACAGATACGCAGTATTTT. Its protein is CASSRVALSTDTQYF.

The chain is built from TRBV7-3 and TRBJ1-3; 7 nucleotides align to TRBD1. CDR1 and CDR2 (germline): SGHTA, FQGTGA. The V and J ends lost 5 bases and 2 bases, in that order; junction bases with no gene match: 18. The CDR3 has 19 amino acids. The CDR3 reads CASSVGGGYRGIPGNTIYF. The CDR3 DNA is TGTGCCAGCAGCGTAGGCGGGGGGTACAGGGGTATCCCTGGAAACACCATATATTTT.

The chain uses TRBV2 and TRBJ2-1, with 9 bases lining up with TRBD2. Germline trimming cut 6 bases from V and 2 bases from J; bases unmatched to any gene: 8. From germline, CDR1 is SNHLY and CDR2 FYNNEI. The CDR3 has 16 amino acids. In nucleotides, the CDR3 is TGTGCCAGCAGGCCGAGGGGCGGGGGGGCCTACAATGAGCAGTTCTTC. It yields the protein CASRPRGGGAYNEQFF.

This chain joins TRBV5-4 and TRBJ1-2; 9 nucleotides agree with TRBD1. This CDR3 has 15 residues. Germline loops: CDR1 SGHNT, CDR2 YYREEE (reference sequence). The V and J ends lost 4 bases and 5 bases, in that order; junction bases with no gene match: 9. This CDR3 is CASSISGTGMYGYTF. For the CDR3, the DNA is TGTGCCAGCAGCATCTCCGGGACAGGGATGTATGGCTACACCTTC.

The rearrangement links TRBV6-5 to TRBJ1-2; D not resolved. Germline CDR1 MNHEY, CDR2 SVGAGI. The V gene lost 6 bases and the J gene lost 4 bases, with 18 bases spanning the gap. This CDR3 is 15 amino acids long. The CDR3 coding sequence is TGTGCCAGCAGAGCCCCCCGGGATTCCATCTATGGCTACACCTTC. It translates to CASRAPRDSIYGYTF.

The chain has TRBV27 and TRBJ2-3; the match to TRBD1 covers 7 bases. The germline V gene has CDR1 MNHEY and CDR2 SMNVEV (reference sequence). Trimming cost V 5 bases and J 1 base; bases outside gene matches: 6. CDR3 length: 15 amino acids. The CDR3 reads CASSKRQGGTDTQYF. CDR3 bases: TGTGCCAGCAGTAAAAGACAGGGAGGCACAGATACGCAGTATTTT.

J is TRBJ2-7 and V is TRBV19; TRBD2 is a possible D gene (6 bases). Trimming pared 6 bases from V and 1 base from J, leaving 19 bases between. CDR3 length: 16 amino acids. Germline CDR1 and CDR2: LNHDA and SQIVND (reference sequence). CDR3 sequence (DNA): TGTGCCAGTAGCCCGGGTCTAGCGATTTTTTCCTACGAGCAGTACTTC. It yields the protein CASSPGLAIFSYEQYF. The whole variable domain, remainder taken from reference TRBV19 and TRBJ2-7, is DGGITQSPKYLFRKEGQNVTLSCEQNLNHDAMYWYRQDPGQGLRLIYYSQIVNDFQKGDIAEGYSVSREKKESFPLTVTSAQKNPTAFYLCASSPGLAIFSYEQYFGPGTRLTVT.

The chain couples TRBV6-1 to TRBJ1-2; TRBD1 matches 9 bases. The CDR3 extends over 13 amino acids. Germline CDR1 reads MNHNS; CDR2 reads SASEGT. The J segment lost 4 bases and the V segment lost 11 bases, leaving 8 bases of the junction unmatched. The CDR3 is CAVQDRGSYGYTF. The CDR3 DNA sequence: TGTGCCGTACAGGACAGGGGCTCCTATGGCTACACCTTC.

The V gene is TRBV7-7, the J gene TRBJ1-3; 8 bases align to TRBD1. The junction had 5 bases not matched to a gene; V was cut back by 5 bases and J by 8 bases. The CDR3 length is 13 residues. Germline CDR1 and CDR2: SSHAT and FNYEAQ (reference sequence). The chain's CDR3 is CASSPGQGHTIYF. The CDR3 DNA follows: TGTGCCAGCAGCCCAGGACAGGGTCACACCATATATTTT.

The chain employs TRBV11-2 and TRBJ2-1, with 8 bases fitting TRBD2. CDR3 size: 15 residues. The V gene end was trimmed by 1 base and the J gene end by 12 bases; junction bases not matched to a gene: 11. The germline gives CDR1 SGHAT, CDR2 FQNNGV. In DNA, the CDR3 is TGTGCCAGCAGCTTAGGTGGAGCGGGGGCAGTCGGGCAGTTCTTC. Protein sequence: CASSLGGAGAVGQFF.

The chain combines TRBV7-9 with TRBJ1-1, with 10 positions matching TRBD1. The V gene end was trimmed by 5 bases and the J gene end by 3 bases; junction bases not matched to a gene: 3. The CDR3 consists of 14 residues. The germline CDR1 and CDR2 sequences are SEHNR and FQNEAQ (reference sequence). The CDR3 loop reads CASSPGQGHTEAFF. The CDR3 DNA reads as TGTGCCAGCAGCCCGGGACAGGGGCACACTGAAGCTTTCTTT.

This clone was observed a few times. V and J are TRBV6-5 and TRBJ1-6; unclear D gene. Germline V gene sequence: CDR1 MNHEY, CDR2 SVGAGI. The CDR3 extends over 12 amino acids. V was cut by 6 bases and J by 5 bases, with 5 bases left in between. CDR3 sequence: CASRSNNSPLHF. CDR3 in DNA: TGTGCCAGCAGGTCTAATAATTCACCCCTCCACTTT.

The chain employs TRBV29-1 and TRBJ1-1; weak D call: TRBD1 (6 bases). This CDR3 is built from 13 residues. Trimming shortened V by 7 bases and J by 1 base, and 13 bases separated the two germline ends. CDR1 is SQVTM, CDR2 ANQGSEA, per germline. DNA for the CDR3: TGCAGCGCCACGGGACATCAGAACACTGAAGCTTTCTTT. Its translation is CSATGHQNTEAFF.

The chain combines TRBV7-2 with TRBJ2-3; D ambiguous. V lost 4 bases to trimming and J lost 2 bases, with 10 bases between them. CDR3 length: 14 residues. Germline values: CDR1 SGHTA, CDR2 FQGNSA. The CDR3 sequence: CASSSYVITDTQYF. In DNA form, the CDR3 reads TGTGCCAGCAGCTCCTATGTAATCACAGATACGCAGTATTTT. Variable domain in full (rest from reference TRBV7-2 and TRBJ2-3): GAGVSQSPSNKVTEKGKDVELRCDPISGHTALYWYRQSLGQGLEFLIYFQGNSAPDKSGLPSDRFSAERTGGSVSTLTIQRTQQEDSAVYLCASSSYVITDTQYFGPGTRLTVL.

The chain uses TRBV7-2 and TRBJ2-5; 8 bases map to TRBD2. The V gene's germline CDR1 is SGHTA and CDR2 FQGNSA. This CDR3 contains 16 residues. V shed 0 bases, J shed 5 bases, and the junction held 8 bases outside the gene matches. CDR3 bases: TGTGCCAGCAGCTTAGCGCTCCGGGGGGGCGGGGAGACCCAGTACTTC. Encoded protein: CASSLALRGGGETQYF.

The genes are TRBV5-1 and TRBJ2-3; 7 nucleotides align to TRBD2. The CDR3 loop spans 14 amino acids. Germline values: CDR1 SGHRS, CDR2 YFSETQ. After removal of 7 bases from V and 3 bases from J, the junction contained 8 bases not matched to a gene. For the CDR3, the DNA is TGCGCCAGCTCCCCTGGGGGAGGGACAGATACGCAGTATTTT. Amino acids: CASSPGGGTDTQYF.

Here the CDR3 reads CASSQRTGTNTEAFF. CDR3 nucleotide sequence: TGTGCCAGCAGCCAACGGACAGGAACGAACACTGAAGCTTTCTTT. The rearrangement links TRBV4-2 to TRBJ1-1; TRBD1 agrees at 7 bases. The V gene end was trimmed by 2 bases and the J gene end by 1 base; junction bases not matched to a gene: 4. CDR1 and CDR2 (germline): LGHNA, YNFKEQ. This CDR3 spans 15 amino acids.

The chain couples TRBV5-1 to TRBJ2-2, with D perhaps TRBD1 (6 bases). V was pared by 4 bases and J by 6 bases, with 13 bases between. CDR1 and CDR2 from the germline V gene are SGHRS and YFSETQ. The CDR3 spans 14 residues. The CDR3 DNA reads as TGCGCCAGCAGCCTAACAGGGACCGCCGGGGAGCTGTTTTTT. Translating it yields CASSLTGTAGELFF.

The V call is TRBV7-2, the J call TRBJ1-2, with 10 bases lining up with TRBD1. Losses at the gene ends were 5 bases for V and 4 bases for J; bases not matched to a gene: 13. This CDR3 region has 17 residues. The germline gives CDR1 SGHTA, CDR2 FQGNSA. The CDR3 protein is CASSLGTGVGTGYGYTF. As DNA, the CDR3 is TGTGCCAGCAGCCTCGGGACAGGGGTAGGGACTGGCTATGGCTACACCTTC.

The J gene is TRBJ1-5, the V gene TRBV6-5; 7 nucleotides line up with TRBD1. J gave up 5 bases and V 2 bases, and 3 bases lay outside the gene matches. Germline V CDR1 and CDR2: MNHEY, SVGAGI. This CDR3 has 14 residues. DNA for the CDR3: TGTGCCAGCAGTTACCGCACAGGGGATCAGCCCCAGCATTTT. Translated: CASSYRTGDQPQHF.

The rearrangement uses TRBV28 and TRBJ2-3; tentatively, D is TRBD2 (5 bases). This CDR3 region has 17 residues. Germline V lookup: CDR1 MDHEN, CDR2 SYDVKM. The V gene lost 5 bases and the J gene lost 3 bases, with 21 bases spanning the gap. CDR3 bases: TGTGCCAGCAGTACAAACACGCGACACAGAGGGACAGATACGCAGTATTTT. It is translated as CASSTNTRHRGTDTQYF.

This clone turned up a few times. The rearrangement joins TRBV5-1 to TRBJ1-1; D might be TRBD1 (5 bases). Trimming cost V 1 base and J 2 bases, with 15 bases left between them. The CDR3 runs to 16 residues. Looked up from germline, CDR1 is SGHRS and CDR2 is YFSETQ. CDR3 in DNA: TGCGCCAGCAGCTTGAACTCGTGGCAGGGTAACACTGAAGCTTTCTTT. As protein: CASSLNSWQGNTEAFF.

The rearrangement links TRBV6-6 to TRBJ1-1; the D is unclear. Per the germline V gene, CDR1 is MNHNY and CDR2 is SVGAGI (reference sequence). CDR3 length equals 15 residues. Deletions cut 0 bases from V and 0 bases from J, with 8 bases between. CDR3 DNA sequence: TGTGCCAGCAGTTACTCCACAGTTATGAACACTGAAGCTTTCTTT. It specifies CASSYSTVMNTEAFF.